This TCR beta chain was captured by sequencing in a study of beta chain features in type 1 diabetes. Study context: Examination of sorted cells across all samples involved around 98 million cells. Findings of the study overall: Amplification by PCR could prefer shorter templates, with the same effect in patients and controls.

Expressed TCRB transcripts were sequenced after all isolated RNA was converted to cDNA. The method was immunoSEQ multiplex PCR; TCRdb's version includes in-frame clones alone and lacks a portion of them. Of more than 150,000 clones in the sample, 10% to 15% were seen once. This clone was seen only a few times. Its antigen is not known. Looked up from germline, CDR1 is MNHEY and CDR2 is SVGAGI. V gave up 6 bases and J gave up 4 bases; unmatched junction bases: 7. The CDR3 extends over 15 amino acids. Specimen: central memory CD4+ T cells from blood. The receptor was isolated from a woman between 18 and 30 years old in good health. The chain combines TRBV6-5 with TRBJ1-1, with 11 bases aligning to TRBD1. CDR3 bases: TGTGCCAGCAGCTCCGCCGGGACAGGGGGCACTGAAGCTTTCTTT. Translating it yields CASSSAGTGGTEAFF.